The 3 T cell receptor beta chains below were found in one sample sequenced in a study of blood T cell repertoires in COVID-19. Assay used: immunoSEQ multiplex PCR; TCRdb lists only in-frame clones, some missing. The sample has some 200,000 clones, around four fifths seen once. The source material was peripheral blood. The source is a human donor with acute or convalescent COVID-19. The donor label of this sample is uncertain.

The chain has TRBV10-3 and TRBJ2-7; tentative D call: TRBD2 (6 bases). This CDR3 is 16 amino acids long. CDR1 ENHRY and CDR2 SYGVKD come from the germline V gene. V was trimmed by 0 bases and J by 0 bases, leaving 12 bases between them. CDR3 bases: TGTGCCATCAGTGAGTCCGCGGGATTAGGCTCCTACGAGCAGTACTTC. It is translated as CAISESAGLGSYEQYF.

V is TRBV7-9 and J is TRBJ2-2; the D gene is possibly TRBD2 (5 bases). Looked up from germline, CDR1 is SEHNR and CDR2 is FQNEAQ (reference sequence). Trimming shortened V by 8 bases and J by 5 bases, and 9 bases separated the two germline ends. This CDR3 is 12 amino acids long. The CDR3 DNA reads TGTGCCAGCGGCACTAGGACCGGGGAGCTGTTTTTT. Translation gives CASGTRTGELFF. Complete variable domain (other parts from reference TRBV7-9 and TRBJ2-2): DTGVSQNPRHKITKRGQNVTFRCDPISEHNRLYWYRQTLGQGPEFLTYFQNEAQLEKSRLLSDRFSAERPKGSFSTLEIQRTEQGDSAMYLCASGTRTGELFFGEGSRLTVL.

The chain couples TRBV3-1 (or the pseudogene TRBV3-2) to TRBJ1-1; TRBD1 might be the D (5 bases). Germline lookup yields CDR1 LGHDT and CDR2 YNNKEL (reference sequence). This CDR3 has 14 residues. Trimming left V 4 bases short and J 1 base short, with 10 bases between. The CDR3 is CASSLLTENTEAFF. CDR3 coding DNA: TGTGCCAGCAGCCTTCTGACAGAGAACACTGAAGCTTTCTTT.